Here is one TCR beta chain with its context. These data belong to a study of T cell changes during pregnancy in multiple sclerosis. This table comes from immunoSEQ multiplex PCR, and its TCRdb copy is limited to in-frame clones, with some not included. The repertoire holds nearly 80,000 clones, with about 92% as singletons. Trimming removed 1 base from V and 0 bases from J, with 13 bases in between. CDR1 is SGHNT, CDR2 YYREEE, per germline (reference sequence). This CDR3 has 17 amino acids. The chain uses TRBV5-4 and TRBJ1-4, with D possibly TRBD1 on 5 matching bases. The sequences come from CD4+ T cells from peripheral blood mononuclear cells, collected before pregnancy. The source of this sequence is a female donor with multiple sclerosis, enrolled in a pregnancy study. CDR3 region: CASSLNSQGPTNEKLFF. DNA of the CDR3: TGTGCCAGCAGCTTGAATTCCCAGGGCCCAACTAATGAAAAACTGTTTTTT.